A single sample is the source of the 30 T cell receptor beta chains below, sequenced in a study of T cell repertoires in cytomegalovirus infection. TCRdb used MiXCR to reprocess the reads, holding one entry per CDR3 protein. The profile shows approximately 250,000 distinct CDR3 sequences, roughly an eighth of them singletons. Sequencing was carried out using PBMCs. These receptors came from a human donor in good health (CMV status not recorded). Some clones in this sample may be carry-over from other donors' samples.

This clonotype appeared a few times. The chain is built from TRBV19 and TRBJ1-2; D is undetermined. The CDR3 is made up of 15 amino acids. V was pared by 0 bases and J by 2 bases, with 10 bases between. The V gene's germline CDR1 is LNHDA and CDR2 SQIVND (reference sequence). The CDR3 loop reads CASSIEVDGNYGYTF. For the CDR3, the DNA is TGTGCCAGTAGTATAGAAGTGGACGGAAACTATGGCTACACCTTC.

This clonotype came up many times. The rearrangement links TRBV7-2 to TRBJ2-7; 9 nucleotides match TRBD1. CDR1 and CDR2 from the germline V gene are SGHTA and FQGNSA. Losses at the gene ends were 3 bases for V and 0 bases for J; bases not matched to a gene: 3. This CDR3 has 15 residues. The CDR3 sequence is CASSFRDRDSYEQYF. CDR3 DNA: TGTGCCAGCAGCTTCCGGGACAGGGACTCCTACGAGCAGTACTTC.

This clonotype showed up many times. This sequence joins TRBV7-2 and TRBJ1-4; the D gene is possibly TRBD1 (5 bases). V lost 1 base to trimming and J lost 8 bases, with 14 bases between them. Germline CDR1 SGHTA, CDR2 FQGNSA. The CDR3 runs to 15 residues. The DNA for the CDR3 is TGTGCCAGCAGCTTAGTCTCGGGGGGAAACGAAAAACTGTTTTTT. Residues: CASSLVSGGNEKLFF.

Notes on this clonotype: One base away lies a much larger clone, so this may be a sequencing read error. The rearrangement joins TRBV6-5 to TRBJ1-3, with D uncertain. CDR3 length equals 16 residues. Per the germline V gene, CDR1 is MNHEY and CDR2 is SVGAGI. DNA of the CDR3: TGTGCCGGCAGTTTGCGCTCAGAGAGCTCTGGAAACACCATATATTTT. Translation: CAGSLRSESSGNTIYF.

The gene calls are TRBV2 and TRBJ1-2; D unresolved. V was pared by 6 bases and J by 7 bases, with 9 bases between. Germline CDR1 and CDR2: SNHLY and FYNNEI. This CDR3 contains 11 residues. The CDR3 region has the DNA TGTGCCAGCAGCCGGCTGTCTGGCTACACCTTC. Its translation is CASSRLSGYTF.

The chain uses TRBV19 and TRBJ2-4; possibly TRBD1 for D (6 bases). The V end was cut by 4 bases, the J end by 9 bases, with 19 bases between. CDR1 is LNHDA and CDR2 is SQIVND in the germline V gene (reference sequence). The CDR3 loop spans 15 amino acids. The CDR3 DNA follows: TGTGCCAGTAGTAGAACCGGGACACCATCCAGCATTCAGTACTTC. This encodes CASSRTGTPSSIQYF. Variable domain in full (rest from reference TRBV19 and TRBJ2-4): DGGITQSPKYLFRKEGQNVTLSCEQNLNHDAMYWYRQDPGQGLRLIYYSQIVNDFQKGDIAEGYSVSREKKESFPLTVTSAQKNPTAFYLCASSRTGTPSSIQYFGAGTRLSVL.

The table lists this clonotype with many counts. The chain employs TRBV7-6 and TRBJ1-6; D possibly corresponds to TRBD1 (5 bases). Germline V lookup: CDR1 SGHVS, CDR2 FNYEAQ. The CDR3 runs to 14 residues. The ends were cut back, 3 bases at V and 7 bases at J, with 10 bases in the middle. CDR3 sequence (DNA): TGTGCCAGCAGCTTGGGGGACGTAAATTCACCCCTCCACTTT. This gives the protein CASSLGDVNSPLHF.

V is TRBV12-5 and J is TRBJ1-5; 8 bases fit TRBD1. The V segment lost 0 bases and the J segment 2 bases; nucleotides outside the gene matches: 0. Germline lookup yields CDR1 LGHNT and CDR2 FRNRAP. The CDR3 has 15 amino acids. Written as DNA, the CDR3 is TGTGCTAGTGGTTTGGTACAGGGGGGCAATCAGCCCCAGCATTTT. This gives the protein CASGLVQGGNQPQHF. Using reference TRBV12-5 and TRBJ1-5 for the parts outside the CDR3, the full variable domain is DARVTQTPRHKVTEMGQEVTMRCQPILGHNTVFWYRQTMMQGLELLAYFRNRAPLDDSGMPKDRFSAEMPDATLATLKIQPSEPRDSAVYFCASGLVQGGNQPQHFGDGTRLSIL.

CDR3 in amino acids: CASSRFRSDTQYF. As DNA, the CDR3 is TGTGCCAGCAGTCGGTTCCGGTCAGATACGCAGTATTTT. The chain couples TRBV12-3 or TRBV12-4 to TRBJ2-3; D remains ambiguous. CDR3 length equals 13 residues. V lost 5 bases and J lost 4, with 10 bases in between.

This clonotype has just a few counts. The chain links TRBV4-3 to TRBJ1-2; 8 bases align to TRBD1. There are 13 residues in the CDR3. CDR1 is LGHNA and CDR2 is YSLEER in the germline V gene. V dropped 3 bases and J dropped 6; count of bases not matched to a gene: 3. The chain's CDR3 is CASSQATGDGYTF. The CDR3 DNA sequence: TGCGCCAGCAGCCAGGCGACAGGGGATGGCTACACCTTC.

This clonotype was seen at least ten times. The chain combines TRBV7-4 with TRBJ2-7; 9 bases are a match to TRBD1. CDR1 SGHVT and CDR2 SQSDAQ come from the germline V gene. Losses at the gene ends were 3 bases for V and 4 bases for J; bases not matched to a gene: 10. This CDR3 contains 16 residues. CDR3 nucleotide sequence: TGTGCCAGCAGCTTGGTGGGGACAGGGTGTTGGTACGAGCAGTACTTC. Translated, it gives CASSLVGTGCWYEQYF.

This clonotype has at least ten counts. The rearrangement joins TRBV6-1 to TRBJ1-6, with D perhaps matching TRBD1 (5 bases). Germline CDR1 reads MNHNS; CDR2 reads SASEGT. The CDR3 consists of 15 residues. Trimming stripped 0 bases from V and 10 bases from J, with 13 bases between. The CDR3 protein is CASSEASGGGSPLHF. The DNA for the CDR3 is TGTGCCAGCAGTGAAGCTAGCGGGGGAGGCTCACCCCTCCACTTT.

The chain combines TRBV12-3 or TRBV12-4 with TRBJ2-7; D ambiguous. The CDR3 sequence is 14 residues long. Trimming stripped 4 bases from V and 5 bases from J, with 15 bases between. The CDR3 DNA follows: TGTGCCAGCAGTTCAGACACCCGTGGGGACGAGCAGTACTTC. This sequence encodes CASSSDTRGDEQYF.

This clonotype was counted at least ten times. The genes are TRBV7-2 and TRBJ1-5, with D uncertain. V shed 8 bases and J shed 7 bases, with 15 bases lying between them. The germline CDR1 and CDR2 sequences are SGHTA and FQGNSA. The CDR3 spans 13 residues. The CDR3, as DNA: TGTGCCAGCTCCGACAACCCCGGCCAGCCCCAGCATTTT. Amino acids: CASSDNPGQPQHF.

This chain connects TRBV19 to TRBJ2-6; perhaps TRBD2 as D (5 bases). CDR3 length: 19 amino acids. The V gene's germline CDR1 is LNHDA and CDR2 SQIVND (reference sequence). V lost 3 bases, J lost 0 bases, and 18 bases lay in between. CDR3 coding DNA: TGTGCCAGTAGTATCGCTTTGGACTCCCTGCTCTCTGGGGCCAACGTCCTGACTTTC. Protein: CASSIALDSLLSGANVLTF.

This clonotype was counted between two and nine times. The chain combines TRBV25-1 with TRBJ2-3; D is possibly TRBD2 (7 bases). Germline values: CDR1 MGHDK, CDR2 SYGVNS. V was clipped by 8 bases and J by 9 bases, with 18 bases between them. This CDR3 is built from 13 residues. CDR3 DNA sequence: TGTGCCAGCGTAGGACTAGGGGGAAGGACGCAGTATTTT. Amino acid sequence: CASVGLGGRTQYF.

This clonotype was counted a few times. The CDR3, as DNA: TGTGCCACCAGTTGGGGACAGGGAACAGATACGCAGTATTTT. Its protein product is CATSWGQGTDTQYF. The chain has TRBV24-1 and TRBJ2-3, with TRBD1 matching 9 bases. CDR1 is KGHDR, CDR2 SFDVKD, per germline. Germline trimming cut 6 bases from V and 3 bases from J; bases unmatched to any gene: 3. The CDR3 is 14 residues long.

This clonotype has a handful of counts. This chain joins TRBV6-2 or TRBV6-3 and TRBJ2-3; D is undetermined. CDR1 is MNHEY and CDR2 is SVGEGT in the germline V gene. This CDR3 is 17 amino acids long. The V and J ends lost 2 bases and 2 bases respectively, with 17 bases between them. The chain's CDR3 is CASSYVRQKILTDTQYF. The CDR3 nucleotides read TGTGCCAGCAGTTACGTCCGGCAGAAGATCCTCACAGATACGCAGTATTTT.

The sample holds many counts of this clonotype. The gene calls are TRBV28 and TRBJ2-2; 15 bases fit TRBD2. V shed 5 bases and J 6 bases; nucleotides not matched to a gene: 16. This CDR3 spans 20 amino acids. The germline CDR1 and CDR2 sequences are MDHEN and SYDVKM. The DNA of the CDR3 is TGTGCCAGCAGTCCCACCGGGACTAGCGGGAGGACCAGAAGTTCCGGGGAGCTGTTTTTT. Its protein is CASSPTGTSGRTRSSGELFF.

The table lists this clonotype with a few counts. The chain employs TRBV20-1 and TRBJ2-7, with D uncertain. Trimming took off 7 bases at V and 5 bases at J, with 21 bases between the two ends. CDR1 is DFQATT and CDR2 is SNEGSKA in the germline V gene (reference sequence). The CDR3 sequence is 14 residues long. DNA of the CDR3: TGCAGTGTCCTACCAGTAGGGTCTGGCGACGAGCAGTACTTC. Translated: CSVLPVGSGDEQYF.

Many counts were recorded for this clonotype. The V and J genes are TRBV6-2 or TRBV6-3 and TRBJ1-5, with D perhaps TRBD1 (5 bases). This CDR3 has 11 residues. The V gene lost 6 bases and the J gene lost 13 bases, with 13 bases spanning the gap. Germline V gene data show CDR1 as MNHEY and CDR2 as SVGEGT. The CDR3 DNA reads as TGTGCCAGCAGGGGACTGCAGAGTCAGCATTTT. Translation gives CASRGLQSQHF.

This clonotype was observed many times. In DNA form, the CDR3 reads TGTGCCAGCAGCCGGGCGGGGGATGCGGAGTTCTTC. It encodes CASSRAGDAEFF. The chain employs TRBV7-8 and TRBJ2-1; 7 nucleotides match TRBD2. The CDR3 is 12 amino acids. Germline loops: CDR1 SGHVS, CDR2 FQNEAQ. Losses at the gene ends were 5 bases for V and 14 bases for J; bases not matched to a gene: 9.

In its sample, this clonotype was seen a few times. The chain combines TRBV5-6 with TRBJ2-4; D unclear. The CDR3 is 16 residues long. Germline CDR1 reads SGHDT; CDR2 reads YYEEEE. Trimming took off 1 base at V and 0 bases at J, with 11 bases between the two ends. This CDR3 is CASSLRNLIAKNIQYF. For the CDR3, the DNA is TGTGCCAGCAGCTTGCGGAACCTAATAGCCAAAAACATTCAGTACTTC.

There are many counts of this clonotype. V gene TRBV7-2 combines with J gene TRBJ1-4; D gene unclear. Germline-derived CDR1 and CDR2 are SGHTA and FQGNSA. V shed 2 bases and J shed 7 bases, with 14 bases lying between them. This CDR3 contains 15 residues. The CDR3: CASSLSPSGVEKLFF. CDR3 nucleotides: TGTGCCAGCAGCTTATCACCAAGTGGTGTTGAAAAACTGTTTTTT.

This clonotype was counted ten times or more. The chain employs TRBV7-3 and TRBJ2-2; the D call may be TRBD1 or TRBD2 (5 bases each). The CDR3 is 14 amino acids. Germline V gene sequence: CDR1 SGHTA, CDR2 FQGTGA. V was clipped by 3 bases and J by 6 bases, with 11 bases between them. CDR3 sequence reads: CASSFQQEAGELFF. DNA of the CDR3: TGTGCCAGCAGCTTCCAACAGGAGGCCGGGGAGCTGTTTTTT. The whole variable domain, remainder taken from reference TRBV7-3 and TRBJ2-2, is GAGVSQTPSNKVTEKGKYVELRCDPISGHTALYWYRQSLGQGPEFLIYFQGTGAADDSGLPNDRFFAVRPEGSVSTLKIQRTERGDSAVYLCASSFQQEAGELFFGEGSRLTVL.

This clonotype showed up just a few times. The chain has TRBV6-2 or TRBV6-3 and TRBJ2-7; D gene ambiguous. This CDR3 spans 15 amino acids. The V gene's germline CDR1 is MNHEY and CDR2 SVGEGT. Deletions cut 10 bases from V and 2 bases from J, with 21 bases between. This chain's CDR3 is CATCHGRGRTYEQYF. The CDR3 bases are TGTGCCACCTGTCACGGTCGAGGCAGAACCTACGAGCAGTACTTC.

This chain uses TRBV29-1 with TRBJ2-5, with 9 bases lining up with TRBD2. Germline V gene sequence: CDR1 SQVTM, CDR2 ANQGSEA. CDR3 length: 12 amino acids. Losses at the gene ends were 6 bases for V and 1 base for J; bases not matched to a gene: 0. CDR3 sequence reads: CSVRGGQETQYF. CDR3 DNA: TGCAGCGTGCGGGGGGGCCAAGAGACCCAGTACTTC.

This chain joins TRBV10-2 and TRBJ2-5, with a tentative D call TRBD2 (6 bases). The V end lost 0 bases, the J end lost 6 bases, and 17 bases lay between the germline ends. The CDR3 sequence is 16 residues long. Germline CDR1 and CDR2: WSHSY and SAAADI. CDR3 sequence (DNA): TGCGCCAGCAGTGAGTCCCCCGGGACTGTGGCCCAGACCCAGTACTTC. It specifies CASSESPGTVAQTQYF.

This clonotype turned up a few times. This sequence joins TRBV6-4 and TRBJ2-1; 9 bases are a match to TRBD1. Germline values: CDR1 MRHNA, CDR2 SNTAGT. This CDR3 has 15 amino acids. V shed 5 bases and J 8 bases; nucleotides not matched to a gene: 10. The CDR3: CASSLDRGKLDEQFF. The CDR3 bases are TGTGCCAGCAGTTTGGACAGGGGAAAATTAGATGAGCAGTTCTTC.

This clonotype was counted at least ten times. The chain carries TRBV6-2 or TRBV6-3 and TRBJ2-2, with D hard to call. Germline CDR1 MNHEY, CDR2 SVGEGT. Trimming removed 2 bases from V and 0 bases from J, with 4 bases in between. The CDR3 consists of 14 residues. The CDR3 region is CASSYGANTGELFF. DNA of the CDR3: TGTGCCAGCAGTTACGGGGCGAACACCGGGGAGCTGTTTTTT.